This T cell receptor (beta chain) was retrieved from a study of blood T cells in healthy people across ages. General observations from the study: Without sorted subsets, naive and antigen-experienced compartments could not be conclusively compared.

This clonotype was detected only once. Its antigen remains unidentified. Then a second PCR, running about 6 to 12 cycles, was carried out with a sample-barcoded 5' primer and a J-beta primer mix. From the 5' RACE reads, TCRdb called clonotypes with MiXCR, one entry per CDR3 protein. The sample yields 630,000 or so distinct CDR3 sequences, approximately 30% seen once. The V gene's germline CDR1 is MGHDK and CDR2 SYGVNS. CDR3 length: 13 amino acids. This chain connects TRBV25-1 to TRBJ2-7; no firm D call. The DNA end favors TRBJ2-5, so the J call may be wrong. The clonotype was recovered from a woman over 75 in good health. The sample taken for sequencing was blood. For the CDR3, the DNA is TGTGCCAGCAGTGGGCCCGGGCCAGAGACCCAGTACTTC. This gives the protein CASSGPGPETQYF.